A selection of T cell receptor beta chains follows, all from one sample in a study of OX40 agonist ivuxolimab in advanced cancers. Only in-frame clones appear in the TCRdb table, and some are missing; sequencing was by immunoSEQ multiplex PCR. The table shows around 34,000 clones, with roughly nine tenths occurring only once. The specimen was CD4+ or CD8+ T cells sorted from blood, collected in a trial of the OX40 agonist ivuxolimab. Receptor source: an adult with an advanced solid tumor such as melanoma, head and neck, liver or kidney cancer. Both conserved end residues are part of each CDR3.

CASSRTGVWYEQYF	TRBV28	TRBJ2-7
CASSSEAPSGANVLTF	TRBV27	TRBJ2-6
CASSPTVGTYPNSPLHF	TRBV7-9	TRBJ1-6
CASSNDRGDEQYF	TRBV7-6	TRBJ2-7
CASSYSVGTYNEQFF	TRBV6-5	TRBJ2-1
CASSARDGDTEAFF	TRBV6-4	TRBJ1-1
CASSHGGFEQYF	TRBV19	TRBJ2-7
CSAKIYNEQFF	TRBV20-1	TRBJ2-1
CASSLVGAEENQPQHF	TRBV27	TRBJ1-5
CASSSGLSGNTIYF	TRBV6-5	TRBJ1-3
CASRSDMWIDGYTF	TRBV7-9	TRBJ1-2
CASSQRQGSSYNSPLHF	TRBV27	TRBJ1-6
CASSPDASQETQYF	TRBV7-9	TRBJ2-5
CASSLEGDTEAFF	TRBV7-6	TRBJ1-1
CASSSGGMWTVSNGYTF	TRBV7-9	TRBJ1-2
CASRRTGDSGNTIYF	TRBV19	TRBJ1-3
CASSVVETGELFF	TRBV9	TRBJ2-2
CASSGIGRDEKLFF	TRBV6-6	TRBJ1-4
CASMAEGHYGYTF	TRBV6-5	TRBJ1-2
CASSAWTGDGYTF	TRBV25-1	TRBJ1-2
CASSHRGGSYNEQFF	TRBV4-1	TRBJ2-1
CASSPRDNPSPLHF	TRBV4-1	TRBJ1-6
CASSQGPTGNSYEQYF	TRBV4-3	TRBJ2-7
CASSQAASIGSPLHF	TRBV4-2	TRBJ1-6
CASTSVSYNEQFF	TRBV19	TRBJ2-1
CASSLGYGTEAFF	TRBV11-2	TRBJ1-1
CSVEARQGANTGELFF	TRBV29-1	TRBJ2-2
CASSLSGAVHQPQHF	TRBV28	TRBJ1-5
CSVEDVGQLPYEQYF	TRBV29-1	TRBJ2-7
CASSINFGGSPLHF	TRBV19	TRBJ1-6
CASSLGRDNNYGYTF	TRBV10-1	TRBJ1-2
CASSLSIQYGYTF	TRBV7-2	TRBJ1-2
CASSPGPEQFF	TRBV5-1	TRBJ2-1
CASSSPGDEKLFF	TRBV10-2	TRBJ1-4
CASSSDRTYEQYF	TRBV7-8	TRBJ2-7
CASSQGTGSSADTQYF	TRBV4-1	TRBJ2-3
CASKDRGGRNTEAFF	TRBV6-5	TRBJ1-1
CATSRAGRSGWYEQYF	TRBV15	TRBJ2-7
CASSWGQYNEQFF	TRBV7-2	TRBJ2-1
CASSFVPSGEKRKTQYF	TRBV5-1	TRBJ2-5
CASKWSVDPGEQYF	TRBV19	NA
CASSVDTGLVYEQYF	TRBV9	TRBJ2-7
CASSQSSGTEAFF	TRBV14	TRBJ1-1